This is a list of T cell receptor beta chains from one sample in a study of T cells in Graves' hyperthyroidism and ophthalmopathy. TCRdb used MiXCR to reprocess the multiplex PCR reads, holding one entry per CDR3 protein. Of under 700,000 distinct CDR3 sequences in the sample, over 15% were seen once. The sample was blood. The receptors shown here come from a young woman with Graves' hyperthyroidism. CDR3s include the opening cysteine and the closing phenylalanine or tryptophan. Each record gives: CDR3 protein, CDR3 DNA, D gene, clone size, J gene, V gene. D genes are given only for firm matches. Size values are once, few and many counts, or a class for expanded clones, and some rows have none.

CASSLDLRIGLPRGYTF | TGTGCCAGCAGCTTAGATCTGCGGATAGGGCTCCCCCGTGGCTACACCTTC | NA | few | TRBJ1-2 | TRBV11-3
CASSQAGQVPYEQYF | TGTGCCAGCAGCCAAGCTGGACAGGTCCCCTACGAGCAGTACTTC | TRBD1 | NA | TRBJ2-7 | TRBV3-1
CASSFASPDAEAFF | TGTGCCAGCAGCTTCGCCTCCCCGGACGCTGAAGCTTTCTTT | NA | many | TRBJ1-1 | TRBV7-2
CASSISVIGETQYF | TGTGCCAGTAGTATCTCGGTAATCGGGGAGACCCAGTACTTC | NA | NA | TRBJ2-5 | TRBV19
CASSPTTGLSDTQYF | TGTGCCAGCTCACCTACTACTGGACTATCGGATACGCAGTATTTT | NA | NA | TRBJ2-3 | TRBV18
CASSYSGGLDEQFF | TGTGCCAGCAGTTACTCGGGGGGGTTGGATGAGCAGTTCTTC | TRBD2 | few | TRBJ2-1 | TRBV6-5
CASGGGGGNIQYF | TGTGCCAGTGGGGGAGGGGGGGGAAACATTCAGTACTTC | NA | NA | TRBJ2-4 | TRBV25-1
CASSPLARGEQFF | TGTGCCAGCAGTCCCTTGGCGAGGGGTGAGCAGTTCTTC | NA | few | TRBJ2-1 | TRBV6-1
CASSPRARSYEQYF | TGTGCCAGCAGCCCCCGGGCTAGGTCCTACGAGCAGTACTTC | NA | many | TRBJ2-7 | TRBV7-9
CASSQDEGNNEQFF | TGTGCCAGCAGCCAAGATGAAGGGAACAATGAGCAGTTCTTC | NA | many | TRBJ2-1 | TRBV4-2
CATSDGKDRGYEQYF | TGTGCCACCAGTGATGGGAAGGACAGGGGATACGAGCAGTACTTC | TRBD1 | NA | TRBJ2-7 | TRBV24-1
CASSPPDRGSYYGYTF | TGTGCCAGCAGTCCACCGGACAGGGGATCCTACTATGGCTACACCTTC | TRBD1 | NA | TRBJ1-2 | TRBV28
CASSLYPAGTSGRLDEQYF | TGTGCCAGCAGCTTGTACCCAGCCGGGACTAGCGGGAGACTCGACGAGCAGTACTTC | TRBD2 | few | TRBJ2-7 | TRBV5-4
CASSFAGISYNEQFF | TGCGCCAGCAGCTTCGCGGGGATCTCCTACAATGAGCAGTTCTTC | NA | many | TRBJ2-1 | TRBV5-1
CASSLGDRKHGYTF | TGTGCCAGCAGCTTAGGGGACAGAAAACATGGCTACACCTTC | TRBD1 | many | TRBJ1-2 | TRBV7-9
CASSQGVGEQYF | TGTGCCAGCAGCCAAGGTGTGGGCGAGCAGTACTTC | NA | NA | TRBJ2-7 | TRBV14
CAGGLVTLNERETGELFF | TGTGCTGGTGGTTTGGTCACTCTCAATGAAAGGGAAACCGGGGAGCTGTTTTTT | NA | NA | TRBJ2-2 | TRBV12-5
CASSPRGSGAFF | TGTGCCAGCAGCCCTCGGGGGTCTGGAGCTTTCTTT | NA | few | TRBJ1-1 | TRBV3-1
CASSLALGNEKLFF | TGTGCCAGCAGCTTGGCGTTAGGGAATGAAAAACTGTTTTTT | NA | NA | TRBJ1-4 | TRBV5-6
CAKTSLAKNIQYF | TGTGCCAAGACTAGCCTGGCCAAAAACATTCAGTACTTC | TRBD2 | NA | TRBJ2-4 | TRBV6-1
CATSATGTGIGNEQFF | TGTGCCACCAGTGCTACCGGGACAGGGATTGGCAATGAGCAGTTCTTC | TRBD1 | many | TRBJ2-1 | TRBV24-1
CASSSMGQTYNEQFF | TGTGCCAGCAGCTCAATGGGACAGACTTACAATGAGCAGTTCTTC | TRBD1 | many | TRBJ2-1 | TRBV7-2
CATLHPGAPTDTQYF | TGTGCCACCCTTCATCCGGGGGCCCCCACAGATACGCAGTATTTT | NA | few | TRBJ2-3 | TRBV24-1
CSARDPSGRAHEQYF | TGCAGTGCTAGAGATCCTAGCGGGAGGGCCCACGAGCAGTACTTC | TRBD2 | many | TRBJ2-7 | TRBV20-1
CASSQDWGRGSSGNTIYF | TGTGCCAGCAGCCAAGATTGGGGCAGGGGTAGCTCTGGAAACACCATATATTTT | NA | many | TRBJ1-3 | TRBV3-1
CSVEDPRGGTEAFF | TGCAGCGTTGAAGATCCTCGGGGTGGGACTGAAGCTTTCTTT | NA | NA | TRBJ1-1 | TRBV29-1
CATSDFRLAGGRNTGELFF | TGTGCCACCAGTGATTTCCGACTAGCGGGAGGGAGGAACACCGGGGAGCTGTTTTTT | TRBD2 | many | TRBJ2-2 | TRBV24-1
CASSWQSNYEQYF | TGTGCCAGCAGCTGGCAGAGTAACTACGAGCAGTACTTC | NA | few | TRBJ2-7 | TRBV27
CASRVEGATEAFF | TGTGCCAGCAGGGTGGAGGGGGCGACTGAAGCTTTCTTT | TRBD1 | few | TRBJ1-1 | TRBV6-2/TRBV6-3
CASSEQLYGYTF | TGTGCCAGCAGTGAACAACTCTATGGCTACACCTTC | NA | NA | TRBJ1-2 | TRBV25-1
CASSLDRVFASTEAFF | TGTGCCAGCAGTTTGGACAGGGTTTTTGCGAGCACTGAAGCTTTCTTT | TRBD1 | many | TRBJ1-1 | TRBV28
CASSALVAEQFF | TGTGCCAGCAGTGCACTGGTAGCCGAGCAGTTCTTC | NA | many | TRBJ2-1 | TRBV28
CASSIGPGMLNTEAFF | TGTGCCAGCAGCATCGGCCCGGGGATGTTGAACACTGAAGCTTTCTTT | NA | NA | TRBJ1-1 | TRBV7-9
CASSQSDRATDTQYF | TGCGCCAGCAGCCAGTCGGACAGGGCCACAGATACGCAGTATTTT | TRBD1 | few | TRBJ2-3 | TRBV4-1
CASSPLPPGPPYEQYF | TGTGCCAGCTCACCACTCCCCCCGGGACCCCCCTACGAGCAGTACTTC | NA | NA | TRBJ2-7 | TRBV18
CASSGNTRSYEQYF | TGTGCCAGTAGTGGCAATACCCGCTCCTACGAGCAGTACTTC | NA | NA | TRBJ2-7 | TRBV19
CATSRAQPGTSVKETQYF | TGTGCCACCAGCAGAGCGCAGCCCGGGACTAGCGTTAAAGAGACCCAGTACTTC | TRBD2 | NA | TRBJ2-5 | TRBV15
CASSSPGERLGEQYF | TGTGCCAGCAGTTCCCCCGGGGAGCGGTTGGGGGAGCAGTACTTC | NA | many | TRBJ2-7 | TRBV28
CASSPRSSSEETQYF | TGTGCCAGCAGCCCACGTAGTTCTAGCGAAGAGACCCAGTACTTC | NA | few | TRBJ2-5 | TRBV11-2